This T cell receptor (beta chain) was found in a study of breast tumors, draining lymph nodes, adjacent tissues. Study-wide results and limits: Tumor repertoires ranked between lymph nodes and nontumor tissue in diversity, with V and J gene preferences.

This CDR3 has 16 residues. Unmatched junction bases numbered 17, after V lost 6 bases and J lost 4 bases. Germline V gene lookup returns CDR1 DFQATT and CDR2 SNEGSKA (reference sequence). TCRdb redid the calling of the multiplex PCR reads with MiXCR, one entry per CDR3 protein. The table shows around 19,000 distinct CDR3 sequences, with 32% occurring only once. This clonotype was picked up many times. Its cognate antigen is unknown. The V and J genes are TRBV20-1 and TRBJ1-2; 7 bases are a match to TRBD1. This TCR derives from a female donor with breast cancer. Some clones in this sample may be carry-over from other donors' samples. The sequenced material came from breast tumor tissue. Here the CDR3 DNA reads TGCAGTGCGACCGGGACAGCCAAAGGAAAGAGCTATGGCTACACCTTC. It codes for CSATGTAKGKSYGYTF.